The clone carrying this TCR beta chain was counted between two and nine times. Per germline, CDR1 MNHEY and CDR2 SMNVEV (reference sequence). With V trimmed by 2 bases and J by 9 bases, 13 bases remained unmatched. The CDR3 loop spans 17 amino acids. The data are from a study of blood T cell repertoires in COVID-19. Study at large: COVID-19 samples collected from the United States, Italy and Spain covered acute and convalescent phases. Sources were T cells, B-cell-depleted T cells, or PBMCs; the material itself was cDNA or gDNA.

Per the study methods: Reference gene primer amplification gave estimated nucleated cell counts. This table comes from immunoSEQ multiplex PCR, and its TCRdb copy is limited to in-frame clones, with some not included. V, J and clone size are those of that table, while D and trimming were read from the DNA. In the table there are fewer than 65,000 clones, around 85% of which are singletons. The source material was peripheral blood. This chain uses TRBV27 with TRBJ1-6, with 7 bases matching TRBD1. This clonotype was obtained from a human donor in a cohort sampled during active COVID-19. The CDR3 DNA is TGTGCCAGCAGTTTAGGATCATTGACAGGGTCGCGTTCACCCCTCCACTTT. Translated, it gives CASSLGSLTGSRSPLHF.